Sequencing of this T cell receptor (beta chain) was carried out in a study of T cell changes during pregnancy in multiple sclerosis. Assay: immunoSEQ multiplex PCR; the TCRdb copy retains only in-frame clones and omits some. The data hold around 70,000 clones, with roughly 92% observed a single time. In germline, CDR1 is SGHAT, CDR2 FQDESV (reference sequence). There are 14 residues in the CDR3. J gave up 5 bases and V 5 bases, and 8 bases lay outside the gene matches. J is TRBJ1-1 and V is TRBV11-1; TRBD1 matches at 7 bases. Material: peripheral blood, obtained before pregnancy. The clonotype comes from a female donor with multiple sclerosis, enrolled in a pregnancy study. CDR3 coding DNA: TGTGCCAGCAGCCCGATTACAGGGGTTACTGAAGCTTTCTTT. It specifies CASSPITGVTEAFF.